The rows below give T cell receptor beta chains drawn from one sample of a study of STAT3 mutations in large granular lymphocyte leukemia. This table comes from immunoSEQ multiplex PCR, and its TCRdb copy is limited to in-frame clones, with some not included. Among 1,500 or so clones listed, roughly three fifths were seen once. Specimen: peripheral blood mononuclear cells. The receptor source for this set is a woman aged 65 to 85 with T-cell large granular lymphocyte leukemia. Some clones in this sample may be carry-over from other donors' samples. CDR3s include the opening cysteine and the closing phenylalanine or tryptophan. The D gene is left open where the match is weak. Size is stated for part of the rows, as once, few or many counts, or as a class when the clone is expanded.

TRBJ2-3	.	.	TRBV5-4	TGTGCCAGCAGCTTGCGTCGGGAGCCTCGCACAGATACGCAGTATTTT	CASSLRREPRTDTQYF
TRBJ2-7	few	.	TRBV5-1	TGCGCCAGCAGCCCCCGACAGACCTACGAGCAGTACTTC	CASSPRQTYEQYF
TRBJ2-7	.	.	TRBV4-3	TGCGCCAGCAGCCAAGAGTACGGGAGAAGGTCCTACGAGCAGTACTTC	CASSQEYGRRSYEQYF
TRBJ2-3	.	.	TRBV18	TGTGCCAGCTCCCGAGGGCGGGCCTGGGGCACAGATACGCAGTATTTT	CASSRGRAWGTDTQYF
TRBJ2-5	large	.	TRBV7-8	TGTGCCAGCAGCTCGCCGGGGGACGGCCGGGAGACCCAGTACTTC	CASSSPGDGRETQYF
TRBJ2-2	.	TRBD2	TRBV29-1	TGCAGCGCCTGGGGACTAACGAACACCGGGGAGCTGTTTTTT	CSAWGLTNTGELFF
TRBJ1-5	few	.	TRBV28	TGTGCCAGCAGTTTACAGGGGAATCAGCCCCAGCATTTT	CASSLQGNQPQHF
TRBJ2-1	.	.	TRBV29-1	TGCAGCGTCTCCCCCCTCGGAGGGTTGAATGAGCAGTTCTTC	CSVSPLGGLNEQFF
TRBJ2-7	once	.	TRBV6-6	TGTGCCAGCAGCCCTACTAGGGACGAGCAGTACTTC	CASSPTRDEQYF
TRBJ2-1	.	TRBD2	TRBV5-4	TGTGCCAGCAGACTACTAGCGTACGGTGAGCAGTTCTTC	CASRLLAYGEQFF
TRBJ2-1	.	TRBD2	TRBV18	TGTGCCAGCTCACCGGTAGTAGCGGGAGCACGAGGGAATGAGCAGTTCTTC	CASSPVVAGARGNEQFF
TRBJ1-2	.	.	TRBV11-2	TGTGCCAGCAGCCGTACAGGGCGCGAAAACTCCTATGGCTACACCTTC	CASSRTGRENSYGYTF
TRBJ2-7	few	TRBD1	TRBV25-1	TGTGCCAGCAGTGCCTCGGGACAGGGGGCTTACGAGCAGTACTTC	CASSASGQGAYEQYF
TRBJ2-7	.	TRBD2	TRBV9	TGTGCCAGCAGCCTGGGACTAGCGGGAGACATTTACGAGCAGTACTTC	CASSLGLAGDIYEQYF
TRBJ2-7	.	.	TRBV27	TGTGCCTGTCATCGCGGGGACGAGCAGTACTTC	CACHRGDEQYF
TRBJ2-7	few	.	TRBV7-6	TGTGCCAGCAGCTTAGGATCCGGCGGGGGACACTACGAGCAGTACTTC	CASSLGSGGGHYEQYF
TRBJ1-4	.	.	TRBV30	TGTGCCTGGAGTTACAGCTACAATCGAAATGAAAAACTGTTTTTT	CAWSYSYNRNEKLFF
TRBJ2-7	.	.	TRBV6-5	TGTGCCAGCAGTTACAGGGACATAACCTACGAGCAGTACTTC	CASSYRDITYEQYF
TRBJ2-7	few	.	TRBV4-3	TGCGCCAGCAGCCCTCCACGGGACCCGGGCGAGCAGTACTTC	CASSPPRDPGEQYF
TRBJ2-7	.	.	TRBV5-1	TGCGCCAGCAGCACCGGGACTGAACTTTACGAGCAGTACTTC	CASSTGTELYEQYF
TRBJ2-7	.	.	TRBV6-6	TGTGCCAGCAGTTACTCGGACGAGCAGTACTTC	CASSYSDEQYF
TRBJ2-7	few	.	TRBV29-1	TGCAGCGTTGGCTACGCAGGGCCCTACGAGCAGTACTTC	CSVGYAGPYEQYF
TRBJ1-2	.	.	TRBV30	TGTGCCTGGAGTTCCAGGGAAGGCTATGGCTACACCTTC	CAWSSREGYGYTF
TRBJ1-5	.	.	TRBV19	TGTGCCAGTATGCGGGGGGAACATCAGCCCCAGCATTTT	CASMRGEHQPQHF
TRBJ1-2	.	TRBD1	TRBV5-1	TGCGCCAGCAGCAACCCAGACAGGGGAACGTATGGCTACACCTTC	CASSNPDRGTYGYTF
TRBJ2-3	.	.	TRBV18	TGTGCCAGCTCCCAACCCGGGGCGCAGTATTTT	CASSQPGAQYF
TRBJ2-7	.	.	TRBV7-9	TGTGCCAGCAGCTCCTTAGGGCAGGGGTGGGACGAGCAGTACTTC	CASSSLGQGWDEQYF
TRBJ2-7	.	.	TRBV7-9	TGTGCCAGCAGGCATAGAGGTCCCTACTACGAGCAGTACTTC	CASRHRGPYYEQYF
TRBJ2-7	.	TRBD2	TRBV30	TGTGCCTGGAATGCCCTCGGACTAGCGGGATCTTCAAGCTCCTACGAGCAGTACTTC	CAWNALGLAGSSSSYEQYF
TRBJ1-1	.	.	TRBV18	TGTGCCAGCTCACCCTCCAAGCGGATGAACACTGAAGCTTTCTTT	CASSPSKRMNTEAFF
TRBJ2-7	few	TRBD1	TRBV6-5	TGTGCCAGCAGTGCTCAGGGGGCCGGATCCTACGAGCAGTACTTC	CASSAQGAGSYEQYF
TRBJ2-7	.	.	TRBV5-6	TGTGCCAGCAGCCCACGAAACCAGTACTTC	CASSPRNQYF
TRBJ2-7	.	.	TRBV29-1	TGCAGCGTCCGGACGGGAATACGAGAGCAGTACTTC	CSVRTGIREQYF
TRBJ1-2	.	.	TRBV30	TGTGCCTGGAGCCTAGCCACGGGCCTCTACACCTTC	CAWSLATGLYTF
TRBJ2-1	.	.	TRBV7-3	TGTGCCAGCAGCTTAGATATCTTAGCTAACAATGAGCAGTTCTTC	CASSLDILANNEQFF
TRBJ1-2	large	.	TRBV5-6	TGTGCCAGCAGCGCAGGGTTCTCGGGCTACACCTTC	CASSAGFSGYTF
TRBJ1-1	.	.	TRBV30	TGTGCCTGGAGTCTCATGAACACTGAAGCTTTCTTT	CAWSLMNTEAFF
TRBJ2-7	.	.	TRBV15	TGTGCCACCAGCAGAGCCCCAACAGGGACCTACGAGCAGTACTTC	CATSRAPTGTYEQYF
TRBJ2-2	few	TRBD1	TRBV30	TGTGCCTGGGAGACAGGGACCGTGCTTTTTAACACCGGGGAGCTGTTTTTT	CAWETGTVLFNTGELFF
TRBJ1-2	.	.	TRBV5-4	TGTGCCAGCAGTTCGTATTCCTATGGCTACACCTTC	CASSSYSYGYTF
TRBJ2-3	.	.	TRBV5-4	TGTGCCAGCACCCCTAGTGGGGGCGCAGATACGCAGTATTTT	CASTPSGGADTQYF
TRBJ2-7	.	.	TRBV7-9	TGTGCCAGCAGCCCGGGGCCCGTACACGAGCAGTACTTC	CASSPGPVHEQYF
TRBJ2-3	.	.	TRBV30	TGTGCCTGGAGTCTTACTGGGGCGGCTACGCAGTATTTT	CAWSLTGAATQYF
TRBJ1-4	.	.	TRBV30	TGTGCCTGGAGAGGGGATGAAAAACTGTTTTTT	CAWRGDEKLFF
TRBJ1-2	few	.	TRBV7-9	TGTGCCAGCAGCTTATTCCAGATTAACTATGGCTACACCTTC	CASSLFQINYGYTF
TRBJ1-2	.	.	TRBV5-1	TGCGCCAGCAGCTTGGAACAGGGTCGGTCGAGCGAGGGCTACACCTTC	CASSLEQGRSSEGYTF
TRBJ2-7	.	TRBD1	TRBV18	TGTGCCAGCTCACCGGACAGGAGCCAGCAGTACTTC	CASSPDRSQQYF